The clone carrying this T cell receptor (beta chain) has a count of ten or more. Next came a second PCR, run for about 7 to 12 cycles, which used a sample-barcoded 5' primer along with a J-beta primer mix. MiXCR, applied by TCRdb to the 5' RACE reads, yields one record per CDR3 protein. This sample has hundreds of thousands of distinct CDR3 sequences, with more than 50% found just once. The sample comes from a study of blood T cells in healthy people across ages. This CDR3 is 14 amino acids long. The V end was cut by 1 base, the J end by 2 bases, with 8 bases between. In germline, CDR1 is SGHTA, CDR2 FQGNSA.

The V and J genes are TRBV7-2 and TRBJ2-5, with D possibly TRBD1 on 5 matching bases. This receptor was taken from a man in his forties or fifties in good health. The sequenced material came from blood. The CDR3 reads CASSLVQGQETQYF. Here the CDR3 DNA reads TGTGCCAGCAGCTTAGTCCAGGGACAAGAGACCCAGTACTTC.